The entry below gives a single TCR beta chain sequence along with its context. As yet, its antigen is unknown. The source of the sample is a study of T cell repertoires in cytomegalovirus infection. Study at large: Well-studied HLA-B-restricted CMV epitopes were used in the study alongside recently identified HLA-C-restricted ones. Both a matching HLA type and CMV infection were indicated by public TCR beta signatures. Study-level findings and limits: Carriers of CMV and the relevant HLA type were discriminated by public TCR beta frequency. HLA-C-restricted CMV clonotypes gave the most frequent clonotype in two of eight donors.

From the reads, TCRdb called clonotypes with MiXCR, one entry per CDR3 protein. The table has some 560,000 distinct CDR3 sequences, under 45% seen once. Source: cultured PBMCs, taken from culture after CMV antigen stimulation. This receptor was taken from a human donor in good health (CMV status not recorded). Some clones in this sample may be carry-over from other donors' samples.

DNA for the CDR3: TGTGCCAGCAGTTACAGGGGGCTCCCCTCCTACGAGCAGTACTTC. This gives the protein CASSYRGLPSYEQYF. V is TRBV6-5 and J is TRBJ2-7; 7 positions match TRBD1. CDR3 size: 15 residues. J was trimmed by 0 bases and V by 2 bases; bases with no gene match: 4. Germline loops: CDR1 MNHEY, CDR2 SVGAGI.